The following is a TCR beta chain sequence with its context. Its antigen is currently unknown. The same CDR3 can be traced to other DNA sequences in this sample. V shed 0 bases, J shed 4 bases, and the junction held 4 bases outside the gene matches. The CDR3 loop spans 14 amino acids. Germline V gene data show CDR1 as GTSNPN and CDR2 as SVGIG (reference sequence). This record belongs to a study of T cell repertoires in ileal Crohn's disease. Study-wide results and caveats: All patients with clonality above 26.8% had endoscopic recurrence.

Libraries were prepared by immunoSEQ multiplex PCR; TCRdb keeps only in-frame clonotypes and omits some of them. The data hold more than 5,500 clones, with around 72% observed a single time. Sequencing used ileal tissue. The chain recombines TRBV30 with TRBJ2-5; 8 bases are shared with TRBD2. The source of this sequence is an adult with Crohn's disease. This chain's CDR3 is CAWSVGAGGETQYF. The CDR3 nucleotides are TGTGCCTGGAGTGTGGGCGCGGGGGGAGAGACCCAGTACTTC.